These T cell receptor beta chains were read from a single sample in a study of cytomegalovirus exposure and HLA in healthy donors. Produced via immunoSEQ multiplex PCR; TCRdb's table is partial and in-frame only. The repertoire includes about 160,000 clones, roughly 80% of them detected once, and about 1.4% sits in the top ten. The sequenced sample consisted of PBMCs. The receptor set was obtained from a woman aged 25 to 39 in good health and CMV-seronegative. The CDR3 runs from the conserved cysteine through the conserved F or W. D genes are given only for firm matches.

D gene,V gene,J gene,CDR3 protein
TRBD1,TRBV5-1,TRBJ2-1,CASRGQGASNEQFF
-,TRBV5-4,TRBJ1-1,CASSFGGRSGNTEAFF
-,TRBV19,TRBJ2-7,CASSKRGSLWDEQYF
TRBD1,TRBV19,TRBJ2-1,CASNRGQGYNEQFF
-,TRBV5-1,TRBJ2-3,CASFDSSNTQYF
TRBD2,TRBV5-4,TRBJ2-5,CASARGGMETQYF
TRBD1,TRBV28,TRBJ1-3,CASSWGGQGASSGNTIYF
TRBD1,TRBV4-1,TRBJ1-2,CASSQTGVDLYGYTF
-,TRBV11-2,TRBJ2-2,CASSLVNVADTGELFF
TRBD2,TRBV7-6,TRBJ2-7,CASSPRGGLYEQYF
-,TRBV5-1,TRBJ2-7,CASSWDTYSYEQYF
-,TRBV5-1,TRBJ1-3,CASSSGGSFSGNTIYF
TRBD2,TRBV27,TRBJ2-1,CASSPGAGGSYNEQFF
TRBD2,TRBV2,TRBJ2-7,CASSDWLAGTYEQYF
-,TRBV18,TRBJ1-5,CASSPATGRSNQPQHF
-,TRBV2,TRBJ2-3,CASSEDQGSTDTQYF
TRBD1,TRBV2,TRBJ1-1,CASRGQGYTEAFF
TRBD1,TRBV25-1,TRBJ2-1,CASIGRGNTYNEQFF